What follows is one T cell receptor beta chain and its context. Trimming pared 4 bases from V and 6 bases from J, leaving 15 bases between. The CDR3 is 14 residues long. The germline CDR1 and CDR2 sequences are SGHDN and FVKESK. Sequenced by immunoSEQ multiplex PCR; TCRdb stores in-frame clones only, minus some. The sample records fewer than 200,000 clones, roughly 95% being singletons. The data are from a study of control samples from healthy donors and cancer patients. Sequencing was carried out using blood. This sequence originates from a woman in her fifties or sixties in good health. The chain combines TRBV14 with TRBJ1-2; D may be TRBD1 (6 bases). The CDR3 is CASSLMDQGNGYTF. The CDR3 DNA reads as TGTGCCAGCAGCCTCATGGATCAGGGGAATGGCTACACCTTC.